This TCR beta chain was sequenced during a study of shared clonotypes between healthy human individuals. For this clone: Its specificity is unknown.

In the naive CD8 group, cells lacked CD45RO and were positively selected for CCR7, so terminally differentiated effector memory CD45RA+ cells were left out. This CDR3 contains 16 residues. Germline V gene lookup returns CDR1 MDHEN and CDR2 SYDVKM. Trimming removed 1 base from V and 1 base from J; junction bases left unmatched: 3. On sorted subsets, replicate PCRs used 150 to 250 ng DNA, or some 27,000 T cell genomes. Authors' data handling: ImmunoSEQ output lacked quality scores and full-length reads, limiting matched filtering. Clones were sequenced by immunoSEQ multiplex PCR, and TCRdb holds only the in-frame ones, with some missing. That table gives V, J and clone size, and the DNA gave D and trimming. Of 750,000 to 1,000,000 clones in the sample, 90% to 95% are singletons; the top ten hold about 25%. Findings and limits, study-wide: It was anticipated that sequencing depth would influence how many clonotypes donors shared.

The specimen was naive CD8+ T cells sorted from blood. This clonotype was obtained from a man aged 25 to 40 in good health. The rearrangement uses TRBV28 and TRBJ2-2; the match to TRBD1 covers 7 bases. The CDR3 sequence: CASSLSGTENTGELFF. The DNA of the CDR3 is TGTGCCAGCAGTTTATCCGGGACAGAGAACACCGGGGAGCTGTTTTTT. Full variable domain (outside the CDR3, taken from reference TRBV28 and TRBJ2-2): DVKVTQSSRYLVKRTGEKVFLECVQDMDHENMFWYRQDPGLGLRLIYFSYDVKMKEKGDIPEGYSVSREKKERFSLILESASTNQTSMYLCASSLSGTENTGELFFGEGSRLTVL.